This T cell receptor beta chain originates from a study of T cells in Graves' hyperthyroidism and ophthalmopathy. Germline values: CDR1 MGHDK, CDR2 SYGVNS. V was pared by 8 bases and J by 5 bases, with 15 bases between. This CDR3 is built from 14 residues. Fresh peripheral blood, approximately 9.6 ml, yielded the PBMCs. Researchers amplified the TCR beta CDR3 regions from RNA transcripts. The HTBI primer set was used in a first-round RT-PCR of the TCR CDR3. TCRdb used MiXCR to reprocess the multiplex PCR reads, holding one entry per CDR3 protein. This repertoire shows approximately 700,000 distinct CDR3 sequences, 16% found once; its top ten account for under 10%.

The V gene is TRBV25-1, the J gene TRBJ1-4, with D uncertain. The receptor was isolated from a man aged 18 to 29 with Graves' hyperthyroidism. Sequencing was performed on blood. The CDR3 DNA reads TGTGCCAGCGTGGAAGGTCGTCGAAATGAAAAACTGTTTTTT. Amino acids: CASVEGRRNEKLFF.